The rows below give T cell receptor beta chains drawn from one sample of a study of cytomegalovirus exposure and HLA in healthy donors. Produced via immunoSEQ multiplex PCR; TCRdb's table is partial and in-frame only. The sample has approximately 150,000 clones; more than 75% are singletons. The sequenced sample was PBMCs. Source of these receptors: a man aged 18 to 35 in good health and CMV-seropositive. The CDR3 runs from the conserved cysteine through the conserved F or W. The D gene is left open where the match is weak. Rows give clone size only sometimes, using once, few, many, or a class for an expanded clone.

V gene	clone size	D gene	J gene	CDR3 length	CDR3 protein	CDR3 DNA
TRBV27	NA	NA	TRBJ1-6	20	CASSSRPPGHPSSYNSPLHF	TGTGCCAGCAGTTCAAGGCCTCCGGGACACCCGTCCTCCTATAATTCACCCCTCCACTTT
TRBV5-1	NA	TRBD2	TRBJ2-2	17	CASSLSEGGPGTGELFF	TGCGCCAGCAGCCTTTCTGAGGGAGGGCCGGGGACCGGGGAGCTGTTTTTT
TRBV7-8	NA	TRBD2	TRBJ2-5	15	CASSFPSGGEETQYF	TGTGCCAGCAGCTTTCCTTCGGGAGGGGAAGAGACCCAGTACTTC
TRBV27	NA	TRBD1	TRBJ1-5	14	CASSRDRANQPQHF	TGTGCCAGCAGTCGCGACAGGGCGAATCAGCCCCAGCATTTT
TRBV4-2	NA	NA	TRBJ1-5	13	CASSQQDSQPQHF	TGTGCCAGCAGCCAGCAGGACAGCCAGCCCCAGCATTTT
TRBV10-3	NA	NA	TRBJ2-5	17	CAISESQIQKAEETQYF	TGTGCCATCAGTGAGTCCCAGATACAGAAGGCTGAAGAGACCCAGTACTTC
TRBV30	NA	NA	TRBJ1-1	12	CASHRVGAEAFF	TGTGCCTCTCACAGGGTTGGGGCTGAAGCTTTCTTT
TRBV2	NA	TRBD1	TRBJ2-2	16	CASSEGQGVGTGELFF	TGTGCCAGCAGTGAAGGACAGGGAGTTGGGACCGGGGAGCTGTTTTTT
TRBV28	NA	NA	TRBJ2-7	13	CASSRATTYEQYF	TGTGCCAGCAGCAGGGCTACCACCTACGAGCAGTACTTC
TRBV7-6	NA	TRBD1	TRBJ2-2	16	CASRSRTGEYTGELFF	TGTGCCAGCAGATCCCGGACAGGGGAGTACACCGGGGAGCTGTTTTTT
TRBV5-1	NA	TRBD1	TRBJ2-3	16	CASSPGQGARTDTQYF	TGCGCCAGCAGCCCCGGACAGGGGGCTAGGACAGATACGCAGTATTTT
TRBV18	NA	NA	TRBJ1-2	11	CASSPVGEPTF	TGTGCCAGCTCACCAGTCGGAGAACCCACCTTC
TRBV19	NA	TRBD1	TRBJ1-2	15	CASSVRDRGNYGYTF	TGTGCCAGTAGTGTCCGAGACAGGGGGAACTATGGCTACACCTTC
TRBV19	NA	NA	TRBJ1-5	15	CASSIVRQINQPQHF	TGTGCCAGTAGTATAGTTAGACAGATTAATCAGCCCCAGCATTTT
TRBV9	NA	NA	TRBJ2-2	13	CASSATRTGELFF	TGTGCCAGCAGCGCGACTAGGACCGGGGAGCTGTTTTTT
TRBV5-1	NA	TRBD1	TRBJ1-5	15	CASSLQGARNQPQHF	TGCGCCAGCAGCTTACAGGGGGCTCGCAATCAGCCCCAGCATTTT
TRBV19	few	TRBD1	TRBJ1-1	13	CASSPGTEAEAFF	TGTGCCAGTAGCCCCGGGACAGAGGCTGAAGCTTTCTTT
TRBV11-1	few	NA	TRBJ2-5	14	CASSLGGIQETQYF	TGTGCCAGCAGCTTAGGAGGCATCCAAGAGACCCAGTACTTC
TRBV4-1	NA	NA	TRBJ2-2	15	CASSRQELNTGELFF	TGCGCCAGCAGTCGACAGGAGTTGAACACCGGGGAGCTGTTTTTT
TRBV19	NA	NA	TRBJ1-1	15	CASNSAAGGLTEAFF	TGTGCCAGTAACTCCGCCGCTGGGGGCCTCACTGAAGCTTTCTTT
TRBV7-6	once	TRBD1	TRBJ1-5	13	CASSSGTAEPQHF	TGTGCCAGCAGCTCAGGGACAGCGGAGCCCCAGCATTTT
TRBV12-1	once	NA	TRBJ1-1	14	CASSVPGGHTEAFF	TGTGCCAGCAGCGTCCCAGGGGGCCACACTGAAGCTTTCTTT
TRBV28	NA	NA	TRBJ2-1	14	CASNDQVLGNEQFF	TGTGCCAGCAATGACCAGGTTTTAGGCAATGAGCAGTTCTTC
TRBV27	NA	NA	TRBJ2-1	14	CASSFGTPYNEQFF	TGTGCCAGCAGTTTTGGGACACCATACAATGAGCAGTTCTTC
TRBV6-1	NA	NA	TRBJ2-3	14	CASGMGQGTDTQYF	TGTGCCAGCGGAATGGGGCAGGGGACAGATACGCAGTATTTT
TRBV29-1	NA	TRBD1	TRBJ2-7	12	CSASRAGGKQYF	TGCAGCGCGAGCAGGGCAGGGGGTAAGCAGTACTTC
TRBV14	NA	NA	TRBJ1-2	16	CASSQVSTLTGYGYTF	TGTGCCAGCAGCCAAGTATCCACCCTTACGGGGTATGGCTACACCTTC
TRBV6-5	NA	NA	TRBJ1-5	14	CASSLDHSNQPQHF	TGTGCCAGCAGCCTAGACCATAGCAATCAGCCCCAGCATTTT
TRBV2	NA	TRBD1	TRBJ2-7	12	CASRPGTEREHF	TGTGCCAGCAGGCCGGGGACAGAGCGAGAGCACTTC
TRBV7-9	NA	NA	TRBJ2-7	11	CASSFLYEQYF	TGTGCCAGCAGCTTCCTCTACGAGCAGTACTTC
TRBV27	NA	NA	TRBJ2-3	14	CASSPGQSPDTQYF	TGTGCCAGCAGTCCCGGACAGTCCCCAGATACGCAGTATTTT
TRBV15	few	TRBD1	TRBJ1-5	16	CATSRGGQATYQPQHF	TGTGCCACCAGCAGAGGAGGACAGGCCACCTATCAGCCCCAGCATTTT
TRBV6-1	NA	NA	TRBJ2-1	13	CASSDEFYNEQFF	TGTGCCAGCAGCGATGAGTTTTACAATGAGCAGTTCTTC
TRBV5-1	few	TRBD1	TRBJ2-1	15	CASSLFGQGANEQFF	TGCGCCAGCAGCTTGTTTGGACAGGGGGCGAATGAGCAGTTCTTC
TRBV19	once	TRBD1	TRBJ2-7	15	CASKFKGTGLYEQYF	TGTGCCAGTAAATTTAAGGGGACAGGTTTGTACGAGCAGTACTTC
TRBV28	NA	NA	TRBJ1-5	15	CASSLAGHSNQPQHF	TGTGCCAGCAGTTTGGCAGGGCATAGCAATCAGCCCCAGCATTTT
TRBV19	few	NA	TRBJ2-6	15	CASKLRVSGANVLTF	TGTGCCAGTAAACTCAGGGTCTCTGGGGCCAACGTCCTGACTTTC
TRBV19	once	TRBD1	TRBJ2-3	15	CASRDRTGRPDTQYF	TGTGCCAGTAGGGACAGGACAGGGCGGCCAGATACGCAGTATTTT
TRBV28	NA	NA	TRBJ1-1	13	CATVLLGNTEAFF	TGTGCCACGGTCCTACTAGGGAACACTGAAGCTTTCTTT
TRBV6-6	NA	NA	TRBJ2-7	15	CASSHERLSSYEQYF	TGTGCCAGCAGCCACGAGAGATTAAGCTCCTACGAGCAGTACTTC
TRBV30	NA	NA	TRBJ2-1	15	CAWFPQGTHYNEQFF	TGTGCCTGGTTTCCACAGGGAACCCACTACAATGAGCAGTTCTTC
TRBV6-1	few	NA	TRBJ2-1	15	CASSEAPGSYNEQFF	TGTGCCAGCAGTGAAGCGCCAGGCTCCTACAATGAGCAGTTCTTC
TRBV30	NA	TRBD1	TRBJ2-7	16	CAWSTTSGTGLYEQYF	TGTGCCTGGAGTACTACCTCCGGGACAGGGCTCTACGAGCAGTACTTC
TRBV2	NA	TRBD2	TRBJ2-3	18	CASSESMGGRFFTDTQYF	TGTGCCAGCAGTGAAAGTATGGGCGGGAGGTTTTTCACAGATACGCAGTATTTT
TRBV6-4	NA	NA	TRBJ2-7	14	CASSAGVSTSEQYF	TGTGCCAGCAGTGCCGGGGTCTCGACTTCGGAGCAGTACTTC
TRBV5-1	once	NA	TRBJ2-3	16	CASSTGPPGGTDTQYF	TGCGCCAGCAGTACCGGGCCCCCCGGGGGCACAGATACGCAGTATTTT
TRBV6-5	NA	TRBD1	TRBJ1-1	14	CASSPRQGYTEAFF	TGTGCCAGCAGCCCCAGACAGGGGTACACTGAAGCTTTCTTT
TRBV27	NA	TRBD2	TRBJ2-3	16	CASSLRFSGRPDTQYF	TGTGCCAGCAGTCTCCGATTTAGCGGGAGGCCCGATACGCAGTATTTT
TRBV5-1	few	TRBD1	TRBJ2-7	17	CASSFRQGPGMGSRQYF	TGCGCCAGCAGCTTCAGACAGGGTCCTGGGATGGGCAGTAGGCAGTACTTC
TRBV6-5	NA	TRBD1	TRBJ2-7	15	CASSYSGQGVYEQYF	TGTGCCAGCAGTTATTCGGGACAGGGGGTATACGAGCAGTACTTC
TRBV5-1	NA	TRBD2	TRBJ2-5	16	CASSLEGTSGIETQYF	TGCGCCAGCAGCTTGGAAGGGACTAGCGGGATTGAGACCCAGTACTTC
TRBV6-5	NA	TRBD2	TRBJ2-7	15	CASSDTGLAGDEQYF	TGTGCCAGCAGCGACACGGGACTAGCGGGAGACGAGCAGTACTTC